Listed here are 29 T cell receptor beta chains from one sample, sequenced in a study of T cells in Graves' hyperthyroidism and ophthalmopathy. TCR beta CDR3 sequences were amplified from RNA transcripts. The HTBI set primed first-round TCR CDR3 RT-PCR. TCRdb re-called the multiplex PCR reads through MiXCR, storing one row per CDR3 protein. Of roughly 550,000 distinct CDR3 sequences in the sample, 15% to 20% are singletons; the top ten hold about 29%. The sequencing sample was made of blood. Every receptor here comes from a woman aged 25 to 39 with Graves' ophthalmopathy.

CDR3 sequence (DNA): TGCAGTGCTAGGGGGGGGGGTCCCGTCTCTGGAAACACCATATATTTT. It is translated as CSARGGGPVSGNTIYF. The chain has TRBV20-1 and TRBJ1-3, with D tentatively TRBD1 (5 bases). Trimming left V 3 bases short and J 0 bases short, with 15 bases between. The CDR3 is 16 residues long. Per germline, CDR1 DFQATT and CDR2 SNEGSKA (reference sequence).

J is TRBJ2-4 and V is TRBV9; no clear D gene. Germline CDR1 is SGDLS and CDR2 is YYNGEE. The germline V and J ends were trimmed by 4 bases and 3 bases, with 20 bases remaining between them. The CDR3 sequence is 17 residues long. CDR3 in amino acids: CASSPRPFGQVKNIQYF. The CDR3 DNA follows: TGTGCCAGCAGCCCCCGCCCCTTCGGGCAGGTCAAAAACATTCAGTACTTC. The variable domain in full, with the rest retrieved from reference TRBV9 and TRBJ2-4, is DSGVTQTPKHLITATGQRVTLRCSPRSGDLSVYWYQQSLDQGLQFLIQYYNGEERAKGNILERFSAQQFPDLHSELNLSSLELGDSALYFCASSPRPFGQVKNIQYFGAGTRLSVL.

This clonotype was recorded at least ten times. This rearrangement joins TRBV6-2 or TRBV6-3 to TRBJ1-1; D gene ambiguous. The V and J ends lost 2 bases and 10 bases respectively, with 11 bases between them. The germline V gene encodes CDR1 MNHEY and CDR2 SVGEGT. The CDR3 sequence is 12 residues long. The CDR3 DNA is TGTGCCAGCAGTTACCCGACTCCTCGAGCTTTCTTT. Its translation is CASSYPTPRAFF.

This clonotype appeared a few times. This chain connects TRBV9 to TRBJ1-3, with 9 positions matching TRBD1. This CDR3 is built from 20 residues. The germline gives CDR1 SGDLS, CDR2 YYNGEE. V trimming: 3 bases; J trimming: 3 bases; junction bases outside the gene matches: 19. CDR3 in amino acids: CASSAPSGTGKPGFGNTIYF. CDR3 coding DNA: TGTGCCAGCAGCGCGCCCTCCGGGACAGGGAAGCCAGGGTTTGGAAACACCATATATTTT. Supplemented by reference TRBV9 and TRBJ1-3, the full variable domain reads DSGVTQTPKHLITATGQRVTLRCSPRSGDLSVYWYQQSLDQGLQFLIQYYNGEERAKGNILERFSAQQFPDLHSELNLSSLELGDSALYFCASSAPSGTGKPGFGNTIYFGEGSWLTVV.

The chain links TRBV6-5 to TRBJ2-2, with D perhaps matching TRBD2 (5 bases). CDR3 length: 13 amino acids. Germline V gives CDR1 MNHEY, CDR2 SVGAGI. Trimming took off 2 bases at V and 10 bases at J, with 11 bases between the two ends. The CDR3 region has the DNA TGTGCCAGCAGTTACGGCGGGCGAGCGGAGCTGTTTTTT. This encodes CASSYGGRAELFF.

This clonotype was seen repeatedly, ten times or more. The chain links TRBV28 to TRBJ1-2, with D possibly being TRBD1 (6 bases). The CDR3 spans 14 residues. Trimming took off 2 bases at V and 8 bases at J, with 15 bases between the two ends. CDR1 is MDHEN, CDR2 SYDVKM, per germline. CDR3: CASSLNRVGGGYTF. The CDR3 coding sequence is TGTGCCAGCAGTTTAAACAGGGTCGGAGGAGGCTACACCTTC.

This clonotype was seen ten or more times. The CDR3, as DNA: TGCAGTGCCCACCCCCTAGTTAACTATGGCTACACCTTC. Translating gives CSAHPLVNYGYTF. The chain combines TRBV20-1 with TRBJ1-2; no definite D call. There are 13 residues in the CDR3. The V end was cut by 6 bases, the J end by 1 base, with 12 bases between. Germline-derived CDR1 and CDR2 are DFQATT and SNEGSKA (reference sequence).

This clonotype has more than one count but fewer than ten. The V gene is TRBV20-1, the J gene TRBJ2-6, with 10 bases aligning to TRBD1. This CDR3 has 19 residues. Trimming at V came to 3 bases and at J to 0 bases, leaving 11 bases not matched to a gene. CDR1 DFQATT and CDR2 SNEGSKA come from the germline V gene (reference sequence). The DNA of the CDR3 is TGCAGTGCTAGGGTCCTTGGACAGGGGGTTTTCTCTGGGGCCAACGTCCTGACTTTC. Its translation is CSARVLGQGVFSGANVLTF.

This clonotype was observed at least ten times. The chain uses TRBV11-2 and TRBJ2-1; D gene unclear. The CDR3 has 13 residues. CDR1 is SGHAT and CDR2 is FQNNGV in the germline V gene. V was shortened by 2 bases and J by 10 bases, with 12 bases between the two germline ends. CDR3: CASSLLPDEEQFF. The CDR3 nucleotides are TGTGCCAGCAGCTTACTACCCGACGAGGAGCAGTTCTTC.

This clonotype was seen at least ten times. This chain links TRBV20-1 with TRBJ2-1; 11 nucleotides align to TRBD2. Germline V gene data show CDR1 as DFQATT and CDR2 as SNEGSKA (reference sequence). The CDR3 consists of 17 residues. After removal of 5 bases from V and 0 bases from J, the junction contained 9 bases not matched to a gene. CDR3: CSAPIYSGRASYNEQFF. The DNA for the CDR3 is TGCAGTGCTCCCATATATAGCGGGAGGGCCTCCTACAATGAGCAGTTCTTC.

This clonotype was counted ten times or more. The rearrangement links TRBV20-1 to TRBJ1-1; 10 positions match TRBD1. The V segment lost 5 bases and the J segment 6 bases; nucleotides outside the gene matches: 21. Germline CDR1 is DFQATT and CDR2 is SNEGSKA (reference sequence). CDR3 length equals 18 residues. CDR3 residues: CSAAGQGDHGRTLAEAFF. In nucleotides, the CDR3 is TGCAGTGCTGCTGGACAGGGGGACCATGGACGAACCCTAGCTGAAGCTTTCTTT.

This clonotype has ten or more counts. This chain connects TRBV6-1 to TRBJ2-7; 8 bases line up with TRBD1. The V gene's germline CDR1 is MNHNS and CDR2 SASEGT. The CDR3 has 17 amino acids. V shed 6 bases and J 0 bases; nucleotides not matched to a gene: 13. The CDR3 sequence is CASRPSPGQESSYEQYF. The CDR3 DNA reads TGTGCCAGCAGACCCTCCCCGGGACAGGAAAGCTCCTACGAGCAGTACTTC.

This clonotype came up a few times. V gene TRBV9 combines with J gene TRBJ2-1; the match to TRBD2 covers 8 bases. The CDR3 runs to 12 residues. CDR1 is SGDLS and CDR2 is YYNGEE in the germline V gene. J gave up 10 bases and V 1 base, and 1 base lay outside the gene matches. The CDR3 DNA reads TGTGCCAGCAGCGTAAGCGGGAGAGAGCAGTTCTTC. Its protein is CASSVSGREQFF.

There are many counts of this clonotype. V usage is TRBV6-1 and J usage is TRBJ2-5; D unclear. V dropped 8 bases and J dropped 4 bases, with 17 bases sitting between them. CDR3 length equals 14 residues. Germline CDR1 reads MNHNS; CDR2 reads SASEGT. The CDR3 sequence is CASRMDGLRETQYF. CDR3 DNA: TGTGCCAGCCGGATGGACGGATTAAGAGAGACCCAGTACTTC.

This clonotype was observed a few times. The rearrangement links TRBV19 to TRBJ1-2; TRBD1 matches 7 bases. The ends lost 5 bases at V and 8 bases at J; junction bases unmatched: 11. The CDR3 has 14 residues. Per the germline V gene, CDR1 is LNHDA and CDR2 is SQIVND (reference sequence). The CDR3 DNA reads TGTGCCAGTAGTTATGAAAGGGGGCCGGACGGCTACACCTTC. It translates to CASSYERGPDGYTF. The full variable domain, in which reference TRBV19 and TRBJ1-2 provide the parts outside the CDR3, is DGGITQSPKYLFRKEGQNVTLSCEQNLNHDAMYWYRQDPGQGLRLIYYSQIVNDFQKGDIAEGYSVSREKKESFPLTVTSAQKNPTAFYLCASSYERGPDGYTFGSGTRLTVV.

This clonotype was recorded many times. Here the CDR3 DNA reads TGCAGTGCTAGGGAACAGGGATACGAGACCCAGTACTTC. It yields the protein CSAREQGYETQYF. This chain uses TRBV20-1 with TRBJ2-5; D is possibly TRBD1 (6 bases). Per germline, CDR1 DFQATT and CDR2 SNEGSKA (reference sequence). This CDR3 has 13 residues. Trimming stripped 3 bases from V and 5 bases from J, with 13 bases between.

A remark on this clonotype: A much larger clone lies a single base off, so this may be a read error. As the CDR3 is not closed by the conserved phenylalanine or tryptophan, this likely results from a read error. CDR3 loop: CASSLYGENTEAFL. The CDR3 DNA reads as TGTGCCAGCAGTTTATATGGGGAGAACACTGAAGCTTTCCTT. The chain couples TRBV27 to TRBJ1-1; no clear D gene. The CDR3 runs to 14 residues. Per germline, CDR1 MNHEY and CDR2 SMNVEV (reference sequence). V lost 1 base and J lost 1, with 7 bases in between.

In its sample, this clonotype was seen a few times. The chain joins TRBV4-3 to TRBJ2-5; perhaps TRBD2 as D (6 bases). Germline V gene lookup returns CDR1 LGHNA and CDR2 YSLEER. The CDR3 has 11 amino acids. Trimming took 1 base from V and 11 from J, leaving 8 bases between them. The CDR3 sequence is CASSQGDFQYF. CDR3 sequence (DNA): TGCGCCAGCAGCCAAGGGGACTTTCAGTACTTC.

There are many counts of this clonotype. This sequence joins TRBV29-1 and TRBJ2-7; the D is unclear. V was shortened by 1 base and J by 6 bases, with 13 bases between the two germline ends. The germline CDR1 and CDR2 sequences are SQVTM and ANQGSEA. This CDR3 is 13 amino acids long. The CDR3 sequence is CSVEGGNRAEQYF. In DNA form, the CDR3 reads TGCAGCGTTGAAGGAGGTAATCGGGCCGAGCAGTACTTC.

Comment on this clonotype: This likely comes from a read error, as the CDR3 has no conserved phenylalanine or tryptophan at its end. This chain joins TRBV28 and TRBJ2-5, with D unresolved. The CDR3 length is 12 residues. The germline V and J ends were trimmed by 1 base and 2 bases, with 2 bases remaining between them. CDR1 is MDHEN and CDR2 is SYDVKM in the germline V gene. DNA of the CDR3: TGTGCCAGCAGTTTATCGCAAGAGACCCAGTACCTC. Its protein is CASSLSQETQYL.

The rearrangement uses TRBV5-1 and TRBJ1-1, with 8 bases that match TRBD1. The CDR3 covers 16 residues. V shed 4 bases and J 5 bases; nucleotides not matched to a gene: 13. The V gene's germline CDR1 is SGHRS and CDR2 YFSETQ. This CDR3 reads CASSPILRGRRTEAFF. The CDR3 DNA reads as TGCGCCAGCAGCCCCATCCTCAGGGGGCGGAGGACTGAAGCTTTCTTT.

This clonotype was recorded many times. This chain joins TRBV5-5 and TRBJ2-7; D assignment may be TRBD1 or TRBD2 (5 bases each). The CDR3 is 17 residues long. V was shortened by 0 bases and J by 1 base, with 17 bases between the two germline ends. CDR1 and CDR2 (germline): SGHKS, YYEKEE (reference sequence). Here the CDR3 DNA reads TGTGCCAGCAGCTTGGTACTGCCGGGGCTCACATCCTACGAGCAGTACTTC. This codes for CASSLVLPGLTSYEQYF.

Ten or more counts support this clonotype. CDR3: CATSRDLNQPQHF. The CDR3, as DNA: TGTGCCACCAGCAGAGATTTGAATCAGCCCCAGCATTTT. The chain couples TRBV15 to TRBJ1-5; D gene unclear. Trimming took off 0 bases at V and 4 bases at J, with 4 bases between the two ends. Germline CDR1 reads LNHNV; CDR2 reads YYDKDF (reference sequence). There are 13 residues in the CDR3.

At least ten counts were recorded for this clonotype. The V call is TRBV11-1, the J call TRBJ2-5; 7 bases are shared with TRBD1. The CDR3 has 17 residues. The junction had 9 bases not matched to a gene; V was cut back by 1 base and J by 1 base. CDR1 SGHAT and CDR2 FQDESV come from the germline V gene (reference sequence). The CDR3 coding sequence is TGTGCCAGCAGCTTAGAAGAGAAGGGGGCCGCCCAAGAGACCCAGTACTTC. Translation: CASSLEEKGAAQETQYF.

This clonotype came up many times. The V and J genes are TRBV7-2 and TRBJ2-7; TRBD2 matches 11 bases. The CDR3 contains 15 residues. After removal of 4 bases from V and 5 bases from J, the junction contained 7 bases not matched to a gene. Germline lookup yields CDR1 SGHTA and CDR2 FQGNSA. The CDR3 loop reads CASSSRVAGGNEQYF. The CDR3 DNA sequence: TGTGCCAGCAGCTCCCGTGTAGCGGGAGGGAACGAGCAGTACTTC.

This clonotype was detected many times. This chain uses TRBV7-8 with TRBJ2-1, with TRBD1 matching over 7 bases. The CDR3 spans 21 residues. The V gene's germline CDR1 is SGHVS and CDR2 FQNEAQ. With 2 bases clipped from V and 6 bases from J, the junction kept 25 bases outside the gene matches. The CDR3 DNA is TGTGCCAGCAGCTTATTCATATTCGCAGGGGGTGTCAGGCAGCGAGGCAATGAGCAGTTCTTC. This translates into CASSLFIFAGGVRQRGNEQFF.

Ten or more counts support this clonotype. CDR3 coding DNA: TGTGCCACCAGTGATTTCTACGAGCAGTACTTC. Translation: CATSDFYEQYF. V usage is TRBV24-1 and J usage is TRBJ2-7; D not certain. Germline CDR1 reads KGHDR; CDR2 reads SFDVKD. The CDR3 runs 11 residues. The V end lost 1 base, the J end lost 3 bases, and 0 bases lay between the germline ends.

This clonotype was observed many times. V and J are TRBV2 and TRBJ2-1; tentatively, D is TRBD2 (6 bases). The V and J ends lost 7 bases and 8 bases respectively, with 21 bases between them. The CDR3 is 15 amino acids. Per the germline V gene, CDR1 is SNHLY and CDR2 is FYNNEI. CDR3 protein: CASTTGGRSVDEQFF. CDR3 DNA: TGTGCCAGCACTACCGGGGGTAGGTCTGTCGATGAGCAGTTCTTC.

Only a few counts were recorded for this clonotype. This chain joins TRBV20-1 and TRBJ2-2, with 8 bases identical to TRBD1. The junction had 6 bases not matched to a gene; V was cut back by 6 bases and J by 6 bases. This CDR3 is built from 13 residues. Per the germline V gene, CDR1 is DFQATT and CDR2 is SNEGSKA (reference sequence). CDR3 amino acids: CSAPDRDPGELFF. The CDR3 bases are TGCAGTGCCCCGGACAGGGACCCCGGGGAGCTGTTTTTT.